The clone carrying this TCR beta chain was picked up a small number of times. In germline, CDR1 is SGHRS, CDR2 YFSETQ. The CDR3 covers 14 residues. The ends were cut back, 0 bases at V and 1 base at J, with 7 bases in the middle. The repertoire was sequenced with immunoSEQ multiplex PCR; TCRdb's copy has only in-frame clones and lacks some. This sample has under 65,000 clones, with 75% to 95% found just once. The sample originates from a study of T cell changes during pregnancy in multiple sclerosis. Specimen: peripheral blood, collected after pregnancy. The TCR was taken from a female donor in good health, enrolled as a control in a pregnancy study. The V gene is TRBV5-1, the J gene TRBJ1-1; D unresolved. The chain's CDR3 is CASSLDGANTEAFF. Here the CDR3 DNA reads TGCGCCAGCAGCTTGGACGGTGCGAACACTGAAGCTTTCTTT.